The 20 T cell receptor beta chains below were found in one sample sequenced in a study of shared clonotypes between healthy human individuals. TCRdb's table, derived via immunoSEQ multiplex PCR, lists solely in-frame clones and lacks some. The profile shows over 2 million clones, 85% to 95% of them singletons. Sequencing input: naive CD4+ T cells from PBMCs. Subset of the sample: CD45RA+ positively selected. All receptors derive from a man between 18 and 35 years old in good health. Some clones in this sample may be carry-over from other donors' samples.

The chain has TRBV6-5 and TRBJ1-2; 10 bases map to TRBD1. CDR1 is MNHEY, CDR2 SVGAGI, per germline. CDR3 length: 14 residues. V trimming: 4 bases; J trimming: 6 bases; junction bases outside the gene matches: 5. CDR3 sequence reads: CASSSDRGVNGYTF. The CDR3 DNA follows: TGTGCCAGCAGTTCGGACAGGGGGGTTAATGGCTACACCTTC.

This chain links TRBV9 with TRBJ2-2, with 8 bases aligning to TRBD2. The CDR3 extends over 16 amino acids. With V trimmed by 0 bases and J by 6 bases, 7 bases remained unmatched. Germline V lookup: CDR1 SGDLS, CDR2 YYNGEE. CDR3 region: CASSVAGTSPPGELFF. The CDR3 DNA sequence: TGTGCCAGCAGCGTAGCCGGGACTAGTCCCCCCGGGGAGCTGTTTTTT.

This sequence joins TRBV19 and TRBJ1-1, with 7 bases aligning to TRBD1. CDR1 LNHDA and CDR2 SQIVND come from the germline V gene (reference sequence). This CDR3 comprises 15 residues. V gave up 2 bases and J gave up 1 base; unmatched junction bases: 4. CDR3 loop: CASSISPGGNTEAFF. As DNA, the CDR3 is TGTGCCAGTAGTATAAGTCCAGGGGGGAACACTGAAGCTTTCTTT.

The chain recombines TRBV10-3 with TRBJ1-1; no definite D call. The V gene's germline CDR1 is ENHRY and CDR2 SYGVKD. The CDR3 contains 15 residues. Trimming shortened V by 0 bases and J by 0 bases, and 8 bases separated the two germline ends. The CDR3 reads CAISESYGLNTEAFF. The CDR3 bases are TGTGCCATCAGTGAGTCGTACGGGTTGAACACTGAAGCTTTCTTT.

In DNA form, the CDR3 reads TGTGCCAGCAGCTTGGTGGGGACGGAATCCTACAATGAGCAGTTCTTC. Translation gives CASSLVGTESYNEQFF. The chain is built from TRBV5-4 and TRBJ2-1; D tentatively reads TRBD1 or TRBD2 (5 bases each). The V gene's germline CDR1 is SGHNT and CDR2 YYREEE (reference sequence). CDR3 length: 16 residues. With 0 bases removed from V and 1 base from J, the gap between germline ends came to 11 bases.

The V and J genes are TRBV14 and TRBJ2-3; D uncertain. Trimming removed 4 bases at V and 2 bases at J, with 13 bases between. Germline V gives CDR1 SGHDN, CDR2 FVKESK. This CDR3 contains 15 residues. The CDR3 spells CASSLTRTYTDTQYF. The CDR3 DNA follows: TGTGCCAGCAGCCTGACCCGAACCTACACAGATACGCAGTATTTT.

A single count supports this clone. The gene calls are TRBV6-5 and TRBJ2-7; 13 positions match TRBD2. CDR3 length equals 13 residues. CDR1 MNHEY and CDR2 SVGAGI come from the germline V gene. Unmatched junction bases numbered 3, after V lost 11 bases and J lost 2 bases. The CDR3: CAGGTSGAYEQYF. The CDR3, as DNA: TGTGCCGGCGGGACTAGCGGGGCCTACGAGCAGTACTTC.

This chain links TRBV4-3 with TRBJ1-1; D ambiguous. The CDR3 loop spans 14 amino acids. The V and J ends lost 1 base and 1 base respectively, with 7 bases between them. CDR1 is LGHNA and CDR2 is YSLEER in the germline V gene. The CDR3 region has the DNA TGCGCCAGCAGCCAAGCGGCAGCGAACACTGAAGCTTTCTTT. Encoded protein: CASSQAAANTEAFF.

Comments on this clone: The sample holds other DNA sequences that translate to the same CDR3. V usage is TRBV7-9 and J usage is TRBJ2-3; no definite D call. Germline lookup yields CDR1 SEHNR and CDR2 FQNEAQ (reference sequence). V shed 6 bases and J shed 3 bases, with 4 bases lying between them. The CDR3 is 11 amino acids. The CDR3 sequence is CASSPTDTQYF. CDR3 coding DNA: TGTGCCAGCAGTCCAACAGATACGCAGTATTTT.

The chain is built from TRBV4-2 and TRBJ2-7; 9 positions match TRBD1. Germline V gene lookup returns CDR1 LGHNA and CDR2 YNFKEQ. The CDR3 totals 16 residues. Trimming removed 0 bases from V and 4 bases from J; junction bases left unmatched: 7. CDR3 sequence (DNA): TGTGCCAGCAGCCAAGATGGGACAGGGACCGGGTACGAGCAGTACTTC. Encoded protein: CASSQDGTGTGYEQYF.

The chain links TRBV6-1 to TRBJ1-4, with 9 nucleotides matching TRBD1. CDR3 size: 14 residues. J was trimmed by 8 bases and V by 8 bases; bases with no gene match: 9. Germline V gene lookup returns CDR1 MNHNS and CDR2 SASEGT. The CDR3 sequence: CASGGTGSREKLFF. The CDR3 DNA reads TGTGCCAGCGGGGGGACAGGGAGTCGCGAAAAACTGTTTTTT.

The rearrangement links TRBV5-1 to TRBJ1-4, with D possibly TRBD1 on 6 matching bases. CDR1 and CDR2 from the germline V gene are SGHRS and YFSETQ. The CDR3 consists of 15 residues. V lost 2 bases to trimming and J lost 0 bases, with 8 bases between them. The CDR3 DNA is TGCGCCAGCAGCTTCACAGGGACAACTAATGAAAAACTGTTTTTT. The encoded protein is CASSFTGTTNEKLFF.

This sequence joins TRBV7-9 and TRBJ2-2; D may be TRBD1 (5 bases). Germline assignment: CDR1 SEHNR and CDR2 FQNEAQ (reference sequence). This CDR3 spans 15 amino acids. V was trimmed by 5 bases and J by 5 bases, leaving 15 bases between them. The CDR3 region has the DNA TGTGCCAGCAGCGCCCCCAGGGCAACTACCGGGGAGCTGTTTTTT. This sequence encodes CASSAPRATTGELFF.

In DNA form, the CDR3 reads TGTGCCAGCAGCGTAGCTAATAGGGGTGGCTACACCTTC. This gives the protein CASSVANRGGYTF. V and J are TRBV9 and TRBJ1-2; D is possibly TRBD1 (5 bases). The CDR3 totals 13 residues. V lost 0 bases to trimming and J lost 7 bases, with 10 bases between them. Germline-derived CDR1 and CDR2 are SGDLS and YYNGEE.

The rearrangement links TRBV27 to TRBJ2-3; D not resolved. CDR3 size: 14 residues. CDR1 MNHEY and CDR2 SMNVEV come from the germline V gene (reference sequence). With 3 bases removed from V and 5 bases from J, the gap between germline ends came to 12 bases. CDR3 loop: CASSLRATGDTQYF. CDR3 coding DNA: TGTGCCAGCAGTTTGAGAGCGACCGGAGATACGCAGTATTTT.

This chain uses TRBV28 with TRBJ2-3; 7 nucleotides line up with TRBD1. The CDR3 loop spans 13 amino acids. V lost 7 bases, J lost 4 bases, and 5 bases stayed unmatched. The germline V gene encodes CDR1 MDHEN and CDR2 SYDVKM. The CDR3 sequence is CASTPQGADTQYF. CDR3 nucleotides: TGTGCCAGCACTCCCCAGGGGGCAGATACGCAGTATTTT.

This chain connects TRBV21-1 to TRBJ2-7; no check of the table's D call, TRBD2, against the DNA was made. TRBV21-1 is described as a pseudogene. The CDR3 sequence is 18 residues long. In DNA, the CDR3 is TGTGCCAGCAGCAACTCCCCGGAGCGGGAGGGCCAGGGCTACGAGCAGTACTTC. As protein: CASSNSPEREGQGYEQYF.

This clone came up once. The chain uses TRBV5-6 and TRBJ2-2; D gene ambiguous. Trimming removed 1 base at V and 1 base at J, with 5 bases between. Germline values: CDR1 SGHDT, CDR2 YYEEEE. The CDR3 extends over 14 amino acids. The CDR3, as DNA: TGTGCCAGCAGCTTGTATAGGAACACCGGGGAGCTGTTTTTT. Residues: CASSLYRNTGELFF.

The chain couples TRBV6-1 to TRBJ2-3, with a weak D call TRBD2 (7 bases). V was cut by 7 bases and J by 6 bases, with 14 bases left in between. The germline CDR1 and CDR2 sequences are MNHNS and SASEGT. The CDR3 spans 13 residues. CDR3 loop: CASKMGGADTQYF. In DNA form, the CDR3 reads TGTGCCAGCAAAATGGGGGGGGCGGATACGCAGTATTTT.

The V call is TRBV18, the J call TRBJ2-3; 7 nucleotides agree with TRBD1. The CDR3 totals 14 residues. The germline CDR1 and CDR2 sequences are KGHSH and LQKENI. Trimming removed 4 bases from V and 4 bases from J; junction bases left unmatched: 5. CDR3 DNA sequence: TGTGCCAGCTCACAATCGACAGGGCCAGATACGCAGTATTTT. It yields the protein CASSQSTGPDTQYF. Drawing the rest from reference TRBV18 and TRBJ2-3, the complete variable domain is NAGVMQNPRHLVRRRGQEARLRCSPMKGHSHVYWYRQLPEEGLKFMVYLQKENIIDESGMPKERFSAEFPKEGPSILRIQQVVRGDSAAYFCASSQSTGPDTQYFGPGTRLTVL.